This passage covers 22 T cell receptor beta chains from one sample sequenced in a study of metastatic and nonmetastatic thyroid tumors. Every patient was untreated before thyroid surgery. TCRdb re-analyzed the PCR reads using MiXCR. Among roughly 12,000 clones listed, 32% were seen once. The specimen was tumor tissue. These TCRs come from a female donor with papillary thyroid cancer or a benign thyroid nodule (not recorded which). Some clones in this sample may be carry-over from other donors' samples.

This clone was observed many times. The chain uses TRBV20-1 and TRBJ2-4, with 7 bases identical to TRBD1. The germline CDR1 and CDR2 sequences are DFQATT and SNEGSKA (reference sequence). There are 18 residues in the CDR3. J lost 3 bases, V lost 0 bases, and 14 bases had no gene match. CDR3 nucleotides: TGCAGTGCTAGAGATCAGGGGGACCGCCCTCGGAACAAAAACATTCAGTACTTC. Amino acids: CSARDQGDRPRNKNIQYF.

V and J are TRBV7-8 and TRBJ1-6; maybe TRBD1 (6 bases). The germline V gene has CDR1 SGHVS and CDR2 FQNEAQ. The CDR3 runs to 15 residues. V gave up 2 bases and J gave up 5 bases, with 10 bases separating them. The CDR3 sequence: CASSLLGADNSPLHF. The CDR3 DNA follows: TGTGCCAGCAGCTTATTGGGGGCGGATAATTCACCCCTCCACTTT.

Ten or more counts support this clone. Different DNA sequences within this sample yield the same CDR3. The J gene is TRBJ1-1, the V gene TRBV14, with 7 positions matching TRBD1. The CDR3 runs to 16 residues. Germline assignment: CDR1 SGHDN and CDR2 FVKESK. With V trimmed by 3 bases and J by 4 bases, 11 bases remained unmatched. The CDR3 protein is CASSQSGGRAGTEAFF. The CDR3 DNA reads as TGTGCCAGCAGCCAGTCAGGGGGGAGGGCGGGCACTGAAGCTTTCTTT.

This clone turned up a few times. V gene TRBV4-1 combines with J gene TRBJ1-2; possibly TRBD1 for D (6 bases). The CDR3 covers 14 residues. Germline V gives CDR1 MGHRA, CDR2 YSYEKL. V was shortened by 0 bases and J by 4 bases, with 9 bases between the two germline ends. The CDR3 sequence is CASSQEDRLYGYTF. The CDR3, as DNA: TGCGCCAGCAGCCAAGAGGACAGACTCTATGGCTACACCTTC.

This clone was counted ten times or more. A much larger clone sits a single nucleotide away, making a read error possible. The J gene is TRBJ1-2, the V gene TRBV19; D not certain. Trimming shortened V by 8 bases and J by 4 bases, and 8 bases separated the two germline ends. The germline V gene encodes CDR1 LNHDA and CDR2 SQIVND (reference sequence). The CDR3 loop spans 11 amino acids. Here the CDR3 DNA reads TGTGCCAGTGGTTTATTCTATGGCTACACCTTC. This gives the protein CASGLFYGYTF. The complete variable domain, with remaining parts taken from reference TRBV19 and TRBJ1-2, reads DGGITQSPKYLFRKEGQNVTLSCEQNLNHDAMYWYRQDPGQGLRLIYYSQIVNDFQKGDIAEGYSVSREKKESFPLTVTSAQKNPTAFYLCASGLFYGYTFGSGTRLTVV.

The J gene is TRBJ2-3, the V gene TRBV5-1, with D uncertain. Trimming pared 7 bases from V and 0 bases from J, leaving 12 bases between. CDR1 is SGHRS, CDR2 YFSETQ, per germline. There are 14 residues in the CDR3. The chain's CDR3 is CASGFRSSTDTQYF. CDR3 sequence (DNA): TGCGCCAGCGGGTTCCGGAGTAGCACAGATACGCAGTATTTT.

V is TRBV20-1 and J is TRBJ2-2; 9 nucleotides match TRBD2. V lost 3 bases and J lost 4; bases outside the gene matches: 12. The CDR3 extends over 17 amino acids. Germline assignment: CDR1 DFQATT and CDR2 SNEGSKA (reference sequence). The CDR3 loop reads CSASGFLAGSVTGELFF. In DNA, the CDR3 is TGCAGTGCTAGTGGTTTCCTAGCGGGATCCGTCACCGGGGAGCTGTTTTTT.

The chain employs TRBV11-1 and TRBJ2-3, with D possibly TRBD1 on 5 matching bases. Trimming left V 5 bases short and J 0 bases short, with 18 bases between. The CDR3 sequence is 17 residues long. The V gene's germline CDR1 is SGHAT and CDR2 FQDESV (reference sequence). The CDR3 sequence: CASSPHDSSSSTDTQYF. The CDR3 DNA reads TGTGCCAGCAGCCCACACGACAGCTCCTCTAGCACAGATACGCAGTATTTT.

The chain employs TRBV5-1 and TRBJ2-7; D is perhaps TRBD2 (6 bases). The CDR3 sequence is 14 residues long. Trimming took off 0 bases at V and 2 bases at J, with 9 bases between the two ends. CDR1 is SGHRS and CDR2 is YFSETQ in the germline V gene. In DNA, the CDR3 is TGCGCCAGCAGCTTGGCGGGACTGCCCTACGAGCAGTACTTC. It specifies CASSLAGLPYEQYF.

J is TRBJ2-7 and V is TRBV20-1; 7 positions match TRBD1. V was clipped by 6 bases and J by 2 bases; unmatched bases: 10. CDR1 and CDR2 from the germline V gene are DFQATT and SNEGSKA (reference sequence). The CDR3 sequence is 14 residues long. The CDR3 DNA reads as TGCAGTGCAGGACGACAGGGATTGCCCTACGAGCAGTACGTC. It encodes CSAGRQGLPYEQYV.

This clone was observed a handful of times. V is TRBV20-1 and J is TRBJ2-7; D gene ambiguous. Trimming left V 3 bases short and J 0 bases short, with 9 bases between. Germline V gene data show CDR1 as DFQATT and CDR2 as SNEGSKA (reference sequence). This CDR3 is built from 13 residues. CDR3 sequence: CSARDGYSYEQYF. CDR3 DNA: TGCAGTGCTAGGGACGGGTACTCCTACGAGCAGTACTTC.

The V gene is TRBV3-1, the J gene TRBJ1-1; no reliable D call. V was trimmed by 0 bases and J by 7 bases, leaving 9 bases between them. CDR1 LGHDT and CDR2 YNNKEL come from the germline V gene (reference sequence). This CDR3 is 13 amino acids long. As DNA, the CDR3 is TGTGCCAGCAGCCAAGATCACCAGTGTGAAGCTTTCTTT. Translation: CASSQDHQCEAFF.

The rearrangement links TRBV20-1 to TRBJ2-3; perhaps TRBD2 as D (6 bases). The ends were cut back, 1 base at V and 4 bases at J, with 9 bases in the middle. The CDR3 is 13 amino acids. In germline, CDR1 is DFQATT, CDR2 SNEGSKA (reference sequence). CDR3 sequence: CSARVSGSDTQYF. The CDR3 region has the DNA TGCAGTGCTAGAGTTAGCGGCTCAGATACGCAGTATTTT.

The V gene is TRBV28, the J gene TRBJ1-5; D not resolved. Germline CDR1 is MDHEN and CDR2 is SYDVKM. V was cut by 5 bases and J by 0 bases, with 14 bases left in between. The CDR3 contains 16 residues. CDR3 nucleotide sequence: TGTGCCAGCAGTCCGGGGTCAACAAATAGCAATCAGCCCCAGCATTTT. It specifies CASSPGSTNSNQPQHF.

This clone was counted ten times or more. J is TRBJ2-1 and V is TRBV5-1; D remains ambiguous. Germline V lookup: CDR1 SGHRS, CDR2 YFSETQ. Trimming cost V 6 bases and J 4 bases, with 11 bases left between them. The CDR3 contains 13 residues. The DNA of the CDR3 is TGCGCCAGCACGCTGGGCACGTACAATGAGCAGTTCTTC. Residues: CASTLGTYNEQFF.

Judged by abundance, this clone is medium-sized. V gene TRBV10-3 combines with J gene TRBJ2-1, with 7 bases aligning to TRBD2. The length of the CDR3 is 14 residues. The V segment lost 2 bases and the J segment 3 bases; nucleotides outside the gene matches: 1. Germline assignment: CDR1 ENHRY and CDR2 SYGVKD. The CDR3 loop reads CAISEGDYYNEQFF. The CDR3 DNA follows: TGTGCCATCAGTGAGGGGGACTACTACAATGAGCAGTTCTTC.

This clone is medium-sized within its sample. The chain employs TRBV30 and TRBJ2-7; 10 nucleotides line up with TRBD2. This CDR3 contains 14 residues. Per germline, CDR1 GTSNPN and CDR2 SVGIG (reference sequence). Germline trimming cut 1 base from V and 4 bases from J; bases unmatched to any gene: 4. In DNA form, the CDR3 reads TGTGCCTGGAGTGGCGGTAGCGGGAGGTACGAGCAGTACTTC. The encoded protein is CAWSGGSGRYEQYF.

In its sample, this clone is medium-sized. The chain couples TRBV29-1 to TRBJ1-1, with D maybe TRBD1 (5 bases). CDR3 size: 14 residues. Germline assignment: CDR1 SQVTM and CDR2 ANQGSEA. V lost 7 bases and J lost 2, with 17 bases in between. CDR3 DNA sequence: TGCAGCGCCATGGGGGGTGACAGTAACACTGAAGCTTTCTTT. Translating it yields CSAMGGDSNTEAFF.

The chain carries TRBV15 and TRBJ2-7, with 9 positions matching TRBD1. CDR3 size: 14 residues. V lost 6 bases and J lost 4; bases outside the gene matches: 7. Germline V lookup: CDR1 LNHNV, CDR2 YYDKDF (reference sequence). The CDR3 spells CATRTGTGSYEQYF. CDR3 bases: TGTGCCACCAGAACCGGGACAGGGTCTTACGAGCAGTACTTC.

The chain employs TRBV7-9 and TRBJ2-5; D possibly matches TRBD1 or TRBD2 (6 bases each). The germline CDR1 and CDR2 sequences are SEHNR and FQNEAQ (reference sequence). This CDR3 has 16 residues. V dropped 5 bases and J dropped 4 bases, with 20 bases sitting between them. The CDR3 loop is CASSPPRGGSGETQYF. CDR3 nucleotides: TGTGCCAGCAGCCCACCCCGAGGGGGGAGCGGAGAGACCCAGTACTTC. The whole variable domain, filled in from reference TRBV7-9 and TRBJ2-5, reads DTGVSQNPRHKITKRGQNVTFRCDPISEHNRLYWYRQTLGQGPEFLTYFQNEAQLEKSRLLSDRFSAERPKGSFSTLEIQRTEQGDSAMYLCASSPPRGGSGETQYFGPGTRLLVL.

This clone has ten or more counts. This rearrangement joins TRBV29-1 to TRBJ2-7; the match to TRBD2 covers 9 bases. With V trimmed by 3 bases and J by 5 bases, 5 bases remained unmatched. The CDR3 totals 13 residues. CDR1 is SQVTM and CDR2 is ANQGSEA in the germline V gene. The CDR3 loop is CSVDLAGTHEQYF. In DNA, the CDR3 is TGCAGCGTTGATCTAGCGGGGACCCACGAGCAGTACTTC.

The chain carries TRBV20-1 and TRBJ2-3; D remains unclear. Trimming removed 0 bases from V and 1 base from J, with 14 bases in between. Per the germline V gene, CDR1 is DFQATT and CDR2 is SNEGSKA (reference sequence). This CDR3 has 16 amino acids. The CDR3 DNA sequence: TGCAGTGCTAGAGACGGTCAGCTGCTTCGCACAGATACGCAGTATTTT. Amino acid sequence: CSARDGQLLRTDTQYF.